The clone carrying this T cell receptor beta chain was recorded many times. The target antigen is unknown. Preparation of the TCRbeta library was carried out with unique molecular identifiers. A single record per CDR3 protein comes from TCRdb applying MiXCR to the PCR reads. Of 200,000 to 300,000 distinct CDR3 sequences listed, around 8% are singletons. Germline V gives CDR1 SGHDT, CDR2 YYEEEE. V lost 4 bases, J lost 7 bases, and 14 bases stayed unmatched. The CDR3 is 17 amino acids. This specimen belongs to a study of T-cell reconstitution after alpha-beta-depleted transplantation in children. The study's findings and limits: The study traced high day-60 TCRbeta diversity in some patients to surviving recipient T cells and thymic progenitors. The main origin of T-cell counts and diversity one year after transplant was newly produced T cells. Several hundred expanded graft clones reportedly gave rise to the alpha-beta T cells present about two months after transplant.

The sequence was collected from a male patient aged 10 to 17 who had a stem cell transplant for acute lymphoblastic leukemia, so the T cells may come from the graft donor. This chain links TRBV5-6 with TRBJ2-1, with 10 positions matching TRBD2. The sequencing here drew on PBMCs, mostly from graft donor cells, taken 180 days after TCRalphabeta/CD19-depleted stem cell transplant. CDR3 region: CASSPDGGLAGDNEQFF. CDR3 DNA: TGTGCCAGCAGCCCGGACGGGGGCCTAGCGGGAGATAATGAGCAGTTCTTC.